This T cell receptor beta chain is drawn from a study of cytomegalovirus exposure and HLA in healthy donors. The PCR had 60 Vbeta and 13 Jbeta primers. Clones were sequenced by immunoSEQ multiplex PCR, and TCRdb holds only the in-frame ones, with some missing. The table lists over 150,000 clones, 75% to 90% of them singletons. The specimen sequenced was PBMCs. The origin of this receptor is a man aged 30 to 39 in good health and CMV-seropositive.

The CDR3 region has the DNA TGTGCCACCAGCAGACAGGGGGATGACAATCAGCCCCAGCATTTT. This encodes CATSRQGDDNQPQHF. The rearrangement joins TRBV15 to TRBJ1-5; 7 bases line up with TRBD1. The CDR3 has 15 residues. Trimming cost V 2 bases and J 3 bases; bases outside gene matches: 4. Germline CDR1 LNHNV, CDR2 YYDKDF (reference sequence).